This T cell receptor (beta chain) was obtained from a study of cytomegalovirus exposure and HLA in healthy donors. Comment on this clone: Its antigen is not known.

PCR amplification relied on 60 Vbeta primers (plus 13 Jbeta primers). Using immunoSEQ multiplex PCR, the repertoire was profiled, and TCRdb retains in-frame clones only, with some absent. The repertoire holds 130,000 to 150,000 clones, with 75% to 90% as singletons. Trimming stripped 2 bases from V and 2 bases from J, with 9 bases between. Germline V lookup: CDR1 SQVTM, CDR2 ANQGSEA. The CDR3 length is 13 residues. Study observations and caveats: Among TCR sequences, most were rare, though some public TCRs appeared in many donors.

Input material: PBMCs. The rearrangement joins TRBV29-1 to TRBJ2-5; possibly TRBD1 for D (5 bases). The receptor was derived from a man aged 35 to 55 in good health and CMV-seronegative. CDR3 region: CSVESRAQETQYF. CDR3 DNA: TGCAGCGTTGAATCCAGGGCACAAGAGACCCAGTACTTC.